This note documents a single TCR beta chain sequence. This sample was taken from a study of blood T cell repertoires in COVID-19. Study details: Samples came from the United States, Italy and Spain, spanning acute and convalescent COVID-19. The analysed material was cDNA or gDNA that came from T cells, B-cell-depleted T cells, or PBMCs.

In the original workflow: Amplification of reference gene primers provided the estimated nucleated cell counts. Sequencing was performed with immunoSEQ multiplex PCR; in TCRdb, only in-frame clones are kept and a portion is missing. The D gene and trimming were derived from the DNA, and the V and J assignments and clone size from that table. The sample shows some 50,000 clones, under 85% of them seen only once. CDR1 and CDR2 (germline): SGHRS, YFSETQ. Trimming shortened V by 0 bases and J by 5 bases, and 8 bases separated the two germline ends. This CDR3 has 14 residues. The sequencing input was peripheral blood. This chain joins TRBV5-1 and TRBJ1-4, with D perhaps TRBD1 (6 bases). The source of this sequence is a human donor in a cohort sampled during active COVID-19. CDR3 sequence: CASSLGQGNEKLFF. For the CDR3, the DNA is TGCGCCAGCAGCTTGGGCCAGGGGAATGAAAAACTGTTTTTT.